These T cell receptor beta chains were read from a single sample in a study of T cell changes during pregnancy in multiple sclerosis. Repertoires were generated with immunoSEQ multiplex PCR, while TCRdb's copy carries only in-frame clones and drops some. The sample holds about 110,000 clones, around 92% seen once. The source material was peripheral blood, sampled after pregnancy. The receptors originated from a female donor with multiple sclerosis, enrolled in a pregnancy study. The CDR3 runs from the conserved cysteine through the conserved F or W. The D gene is left open where the match is weak. Rows may omit the clone size; those that give it use once, few, many or a size class.

D gene	clone size	V gene	J gene	CDR3 DNA	CDR3 protein
NA	once	TRBV30	TRBJ1-2	TGTGCCTGGAGTGCGTCGGGGGACTATGGCTACACCTTC	CAWSASGDYGYTF
NA	NA	TRBV6-1	TRBJ2-7	TGTGCCAGCAGTGAAACCGGGATCTCCTACGAGCAGTACTTC	CASSETGISYEQYF
NA	NA	TRBV28	TRBJ1-2	TGTGCCAGCAGTTTAAGCGACAGCTATGGCTACACCTTC	CASSLSDSYGYTF
TRBD1	NA	TRBV11-3	TRBJ2-1	TGTGCCAGTTCCCGAGGGGGACAGGGGGATAGTGAGCAGTTCTTC	CASSRGGQGDSEQFF
NA	NA	TRBV7-9	TRBJ1-1	TGTGCCAGCAGGGGGAGGGTGCCTGAAGCTTTCTTT	CASRGRVPEAFF
TRBD1	NA	TRBV19	TRBJ2-1	TGTGCCAGTAGTTTTTACAGGGGGCTTAACTACAATGAGCAGTTCTTC	CASSFYRGLNYNEQFF
NA	NA	TRBV15	TRBJ2-1	TGTGCCACCAGCAGAGACCGAGGGAGTGAGCAGTTCTTC	CATSRDRGSEQFF
NA	once	TRBV7-2	TRBJ2-2	TGTGCCAGCAGCGTGGAGGGGCTCGGGGAGCTGTTTTTT	CASSVEGLGELFF
TRBD2	NA	TRBV2	TRBJ2-5	TGTGCCAGCAGTGAAGTTCCGGGGGGGACCCAGTACTTC	CASSEVPGGTQYF
TRBD2	NA	TRBV5-4	TRBJ2-1	TGTGCCAGCAGCCCGGGGGGACTAGCGGAGGACTACAATGAGCAGTTCTTC	CASSPGGLAEDYNEQFF